The 31 T cell receptor beta chains listed next were all sequenced from one sample in a study of blood T cell repertoires in COVID-19. The data were produced by immunoSEQ multiplex PCR, yet TCRdb's version contains in-frame clones alone and is incomplete. This sample has over 75,000 clones; about three quarters occur once, and the top ten carry roughly 8.6%. The specimen sequenced was peripheral blood. The receptors stem from a man between 45 and 60 years old who had recovered from COVID-19.

This chain links TRBV7-9 with TRBJ2-2; 9 positions match TRBD1. V lost 1 base, J lost 6 bases, and 6 bases stayed unmatched. Germline assignment: CDR1 SEHNR and CDR2 FQNEAQ (reference sequence). CDR3 length equals 16 residues. The CDR3 loop reads CASSLDWDRVSGELFF. CDR3 sequence (DNA): TGTGCCAGCAGCTTAGACTGGGACAGGGTCTCCGGGGAGCTGTTTTTT.

The chain combines TRBV18 with TRBJ1-2, with D maybe TRBD1 (6 bases). V was pared by 3 bases and J by 2 bases, with 13 bases between. CDR3 length: 15 residues. Germline CDR1 KGHSH, CDR2 LQKENI. CDR3 in DNA: TGTGCCAGCTCACCCGCTTGGGGGCGAAACTATGGCTACACCTTC. As protein: CASSPAWGRNYGYTF.

V is TRBV9 and J is TRBJ2-1, with 13 nucleotides matching TRBD2. The CDR3 length is 15 residues. The germline V gene has CDR1 SGDLS and CDR2 YYNGEE. Unmatched junction bases numbered 7, after V lost 6 bases and J lost 7 bases. The CDR3, as DNA: TGTGCCAGCAACAAACTAGCGGGGGGGTATAATGAGCAGTTCTTC. Translating gives CASNKLAGGYNEQFF.

The chain links TRBV5-4 to TRBJ2-1; 8 nucleotides match TRBD2. V gave up 4 bases and J gave up 5 bases; unmatched junction bases: 8. CDR3 length equals 15 residues. Germline lookup yields CDR1 SGHNT and CDR2 YYREEE (reference sequence). The CDR3 DNA sequence: TGTGCCAGCAGCCCCAAGCGGGAGAGGGACAATGAGCAGTTCTTC. Amino acid sequence: CASSPKRERDNEQFF.

The gene calls are TRBV29-1 and TRBJ2-7; the match to TRBD1 covers 8 bases. CDR3 size: 11 residues. The germline V gene encodes CDR1 SQVTM and CDR2 ANQGSEA. The junction had 5 bases not matched to a gene; V was cut back by 7 bases and J by 6 bases. CDR3: CSALTGGEQYF. The CDR3 bases are TGCAGCGCCCTTACAGGGGGCGAGCAGTACTTC.

CDR3: CASPRGDRRNNEQFF. In DNA, the CDR3 is TGTGCCAGCCCCAGGGGGGACAGAAGAAACAATGAGCAGTTCTTC. This chain uses TRBV2 with TRBJ2-1; D is perhaps TRBD1 (7 bases). The germline V gene encodes CDR1 SNHLY and CDR2 FYNNEI. The CDR3 sequence is 15 residues long. The germline V and J ends were trimmed by 8 bases and 5 bases, with 19 bases remaining between them.

V is TRBV6-1 and J is TRBJ2-5; D is uncertain. With 2 bases removed from V and 3 bases from J, the gap between germline ends came to 10 bases. Per the germline V gene, CDR1 is MNHNS and CDR2 is SASEGT. The length of the CDR3 is 14 residues. CDR3 in amino acids: CASSEIPRKETQYF. DNA of the CDR3: TGTGCCAGCAGTGAAATTCCCAGGAAAGAGACCCAGTACTTC.

The chain links TRBV5-4 to TRBJ1-1; 10 bases map to TRBD1. V lost 0 bases, J lost 6 bases, and 5 bases stayed unmatched. Germline CDR1 is SGHNT and CDR2 is YYREEE (reference sequence). The CDR3 length is 15 residues. The CDR3 here is CASSLGLGTGAEAFF. In DNA form, the CDR3 reads TGTGCCAGCAGCTTGGGCCTTGGGACAGGGGCTGAAGCTTTCTTT.

This clone turned up a few times. The genes are TRBV28 and TRBJ2-7, with a weak D call TRBD2 (6 bases). This CDR3 has 12 amino acids. With 8 bases removed from V and 6 bases from J, the gap between germline ends came to 14 bases. Germline V gives CDR1 MDHEN, CDR2 SYDVKM. The CDR3 DNA follows: TGTGCCAGCTGGGACTCCTTAGGCGAGCAGTACTTC. Protein sequence: CASWDSLGEQYF.

The J gene is TRBJ1-1, the V gene TRBV28; 7 bases are a match to TRBD1. The CDR3 has 14 residues. Germline CDR1 reads MDHEN; CDR2 reads SYDVKM. The ends lost 3 bases at V and 1 base at J; junction bases unmatched: 2. The CDR3 region is CASSFYRGNTEAFF. The CDR3 nucleotides read TGTGCCAGCAGTTTCTACAGGGGGAACACTGAAGCTTTCTTT. The entire variable domain, with the rest obtained from reference TRBV28 and TRBJ1-1, is as follows: DVKVTQSSRYLVKRTGEKVFLECVQDMDHENMFWYRQDPGLGLRLIYFSYDVKMKEKGDIPEGYSVSREKKERFSLILESASTNQTSMYLCASSFYRGNTEAFFGQGTRLTVV.

The rearrangement uses TRBV2 and TRBJ2-7, with D possibly matching TRBD2 (5 bases). The CDR3 is 13 amino acids. Germline lookup yields CDR1 SNHLY and CDR2 FYNNEI. Trimming took off 3 bases at V and 6 bases at J, with 12 bases between the two ends. The CDR3 nucleotides read TGTGCCAGCAGTGACTCGGGAATCGCCGAGCAGTACTTC. Protein: CASSDSGIAEQYF.

The chain combines TRBV15 with TRBJ1-5; D gene ambiguous. The germline V gene encodes CDR1 LNHNV and CDR2 YYDKDF (reference sequence). Trimming took off 3 bases at V and 5 bases at J, with 14 bases between the two ends. The CDR3 has 15 residues. The CDR3 protein is CATSRAEGIDQPQHF. CDR3 nucleotides: TGTGCCACCAGCAGGGCAGAGGGAATCGATCAGCCCCAGCATTTT.

This clone has a handful of counts. J is TRBJ2-5 and V is TRBV9; TRBD2 might be the D (7 bases). Germline values: CDR1 SGDLS, CDR2 YYNGEE. Trimming cost V 2 bases and J 7 bases, with 15 bases left between them. The CDR3 has 14 amino acids. The CDR3: CASSVGGGLGTQYF. DNA of the CDR3: TGTGCCAGCAGCGTCGGCGGGGGCTTGGGGACCCAGTACTTC.

CDR3 coding DNA: TGTGCCAGCAGTCTGACAGGGGCCGTCGACGAGCAGTACTTC. It encodes CASSLTGAVDEQYF. The V gene is TRBV6-5, the J gene TRBJ2-7; 8 bases fit TRBD1. The CDR3 length is 14 residues. The trim removed 5 bases at V and 5 bases at J, leaving 8 bases unmatched. The germline V gene has CDR1 MNHEY and CDR2 SVGAGI.

The chain uses TRBV6-2 or TRBV6-3 and TRBJ2-5, with 9 bases lining up with TRBD1. The V gene end was trimmed by 0 bases and the J gene end by 4 bases; junction bases not matched to a gene: 3. The germline V gene encodes CDR1 MNHEY and CDR2 SVGEGT. CDR3 size: 15 residues. The CDR3 reads CASSYSTGGRETQYF. Here the CDR3 DNA reads TGTGCCAGCAGTTACTCGACAGGGGGAAGAGAGACCCAGTACTTC.

The rearrangement uses TRBV30 and TRBJ2-3; 7 positions agree with TRBD1. This CDR3 has 11 residues. Germline lookup yields CDR1 GTSNPN and CDR2 SVGIG (reference sequence). V shed 0 bases, J shed 11 bases, and the junction held 2 bases outside the gene matches. CDR3 DNA: TGTGCCTGGAGTGTCCGGGACAGGCAGTATTTT. The encoded protein is CAWSVRDRQYF.

The chain links TRBV9 to TRBJ2-5, with TRBD2 identical over 7 bases. V trimming: 2 bases; J trimming: 1 base; junction bases outside the gene matches: 5. The CDR3 runs to 15 residues. Germline V CDR1 and CDR2: SGDLS, YYNGEE. CDR3 protein: CASSVGLPIQETQYF. The CDR3 nucleotides are TGTGCCAGCAGCGTGGGACTACCTATCCAAGAGACCCAGTACTTC. Filled out from reference TRBV9 and TRBJ2-5, the complete variable domain reads DSGVTQTPKHLITATGQRVTLRCSPRSGDLSVYWYQQSLDQGLQFLIQYYNGEERAKGNILERFSAQQFPDLHSELNLSSLELGDSALYFCASSVGLPIQETQYFGPGTRLLVL.

The rearrangement uses TRBV6-5 and TRBJ1-2; D is ambiguous. Germline V gene sequence: CDR1 MNHEY, CDR2 SVGAGI. V lost 0 bases to trimming and J lost 4 bases, with 12 bases between them. There are 15 residues in the CDR3. The DNA of the CDR3 is TGTGCCAGCAGTTACTCGGGGAGGGCCGGCTATGGCTACACCTTC. Its protein is CASSYSGRAGYGYTF.

This clone was seen once. The chain is built from TRBV30 and TRBJ2-1, with 9 bases fitting TRBD2. Trimming cost V 4 bases and J 7 bases; bases outside gene matches: 11. The CDR3 is 15 residues long. Germline assignment: CDR1 GTSNPN and CDR2 SVGIG (reference sequence). The CDR3 protein is CAWNGLAGWENEQFF. Written as DNA, the CDR3 is TGTGCCTGGAACGGGCTAGCGGGGTGGGAGAATGAGCAGTTCTTC.

V and J are TRBV3-1 (or the pseudogene TRBV3-2) and TRBJ2-5; TRBD2 matches at 16 bases. Germline CDR1 reads LGHDT; CDR2 reads YNNKEL (reference sequence). CDR3 length: 15 amino acids. J gave up 5 bases and V 6 bases, and 3 bases lay outside the gene matches. The DNA of the CDR3 is TGTGCCAGCAGGGGACTAGCGGGGGGGCCGGAGACCCAGTACTTC. It yields the protein CASRGLAGGPETQYF.

This clone was counted once. This chain joins TRBV7-2 and TRBJ2-7; the D gene is possibly TRBD2 (5 bases). Trimming removed 3 bases at V and 0 bases at J, with 12 bases between. Germline CDR1 and CDR2: SGHTA and FQGNSA. The length of the CDR3 is 15 residues. CDR3 amino acids: CASSFAPSGSYEQYF. DNA of the CDR3: TGTGCCAGCAGCTTCGCCCCCAGCGGCTCCTACGAGCAGTACTTC. Variable domain in full (rest from reference TRBV7-2 and TRBJ2-7): GAGVSQSPSNKVTEKGKDVELRCDPISGHTALYWYRQSLGQGLEFLIYFQGNSAPDKSGLPSDRFSAERTGGSVSTLTIQRTQQEDSAVYLCASSFAPSGSYEQYFGPGTRLTVT.

The sample holds one count of this clone. The chain links TRBV4-2 to TRBJ2-2; D may be TRBD2 (6 bases). Germline assignment: CDR1 LGHNA and CDR2 YNFKEQ. The ends were cut back, 1 base at V and 7 bases at J, with 16 bases in the middle. The CDR3 runs 16 residues. CDR3 DNA sequence: TGTGCCAGCAGCCAAGCTTGGGGTTCGGGGGTCGGGGAGCTGTTTTTT. Protein sequence: CASSQAWGSGVGELFF.

This chain uses TRBV7-3 with TRBJ2-1; 9 nucleotides align to TRBD1. This CDR3 is 17 amino acids long. The germline CDR1 and CDR2 sequences are SGHTA and FQGTGA. Trimming took 5 bases from V and 6 from J; bases not matched to a gene: 14. The CDR3 sequence: CASSHRDRDRFCNEQFF. The CDR3 DNA is TGTGCCAGCAGCCACCGGGACAGGGACCGTTTCTGCAATGAGCAGTTCTTC.

V and J are TRBV5-1 and TRBJ2-2; 9 bases align to TRBD2. The CDR3 has 16 amino acids. V shed 0 bases and J 8 bases; nucleotides not matched to a gene: 8. Germline-derived CDR1 and CDR2 are SGHRS and YFSETQ. The CDR3: CASSLVSGGSLGELFF. In nucleotides, the CDR3 is TGCGCCAGCAGCTTGGTTAGCGGGGGATCCCTAGGGGAGCTGTTTTTT.

The CDR3 nucleotides read TGCAGTGCTAGTGGGGAGCAGGCAACTAATGAAAAACTGTTTTTT. Protein: CSASGEQATNEKLFF. The rearrangement links TRBV20-1 to TRBJ1-4; D not resolved. The CDR3 loop spans 15 amino acids. Germline CDR1 reads DFQATT; CDR2 reads SNEGSKA (reference sequence). With 3 bases removed from V and 0 bases from J, the gap between germline ends came to 11 bases.

This sequence joins TRBV19 and TRBJ1-5; 10 bases are shared with TRBD1. There are 16 residues in the CDR3. CDR1 and CDR2 from the germline V gene are LNHDA and SQIVND (reference sequence). Trimming at V came to 5 bases and at J to 2 bases, leaving 6 bases not matched to a gene. The CDR3 loop is CASSSRQGAGNQPQHF. The CDR3 DNA follows: TGTGCCAGTAGTTCTAGACAGGGGGCCGGCAATCAGCCCCAGCATTTT.

V and J are TRBV6-5 and TRBJ2-7, with 7 bases aligning to TRBD1. Germline trimming cut 7 bases from V and 0 bases from J; bases unmatched to any gene: 6. Per germline, CDR1 MNHEY and CDR2 SVGAGI. There are 14 residues in the CDR3. CDR3 residues: CASTGQALSYEQYF. The CDR3 coding sequence is TGTGCCAGCACCGGACAGGCGCTCTCCTACGAGCAGTACTTC.

This rearrangement joins TRBV3-1 (or the pseudogene TRBV3-2) to TRBJ1-4; 7 bases align to TRBD1. Germline V lookup: CDR1 LGHDT, CDR2 YNNKEL (reference sequence). The trim removed 4 bases at V and 2 bases at J, leaving 4 bases unmatched. The CDR3 covers 15 residues. The CDR3 DNA is TGTGCCAGCAGCCTACGGGACAGTACTAATGAAAAACTGTTTTTT. This translates into CASSLRDSTNEKLFF.

This clone was seen a few times. The CDR3 reads CASSRDRVGPNSPLHF. The CDR3, as DNA: TGTGCCAGCAGCAGGGACAGGGTGGGACCTAATTCACCCCTCCACTTT. The J gene is TRBJ1-6, the V gene TRBV7-3; 9 bases are shared with TRBD1. J was trimmed by 6 bases and V by 5 bases; bases with no gene match: 8. There are 16 residues in the CDR3. Germline V gene sequence: CDR1 SGHTA, CDR2 FQGTGA.

A single count supports this clone. Written as DNA, the CDR3 is TGTGCCAGCAGCCAAGAAAGTATAACGGTGAATTCACCCCTCCACTTT. It encodes CASSQESITVNSPLHF. V is TRBV4-2 and J is TRBJ1-6; D remains ambiguous. Germline assignment: CDR1 LGHNA and CDR2 YNFKEQ. V gave up 0 bases and J gave up 7 bases, with 13 bases separating them. CDR3 length equals 16 residues.

By its share, this clone is medium-sized. The chain has TRBV6-4 and TRBJ2-1; 7 nucleotides align to TRBD2. The germline V gene encodes CDR1 MRHNA and CDR2 SNTAGT. With V trimmed by 4 bases and J by 3 bases, 0 bases remained unmatched. This CDR3 contains 13 residues. The CDR3 DNA is TGTGCCAGCAGTGGGACTAGCTACAATGAGCAGTTCTTC. It yields the protein CASSGTSYNEQFF.